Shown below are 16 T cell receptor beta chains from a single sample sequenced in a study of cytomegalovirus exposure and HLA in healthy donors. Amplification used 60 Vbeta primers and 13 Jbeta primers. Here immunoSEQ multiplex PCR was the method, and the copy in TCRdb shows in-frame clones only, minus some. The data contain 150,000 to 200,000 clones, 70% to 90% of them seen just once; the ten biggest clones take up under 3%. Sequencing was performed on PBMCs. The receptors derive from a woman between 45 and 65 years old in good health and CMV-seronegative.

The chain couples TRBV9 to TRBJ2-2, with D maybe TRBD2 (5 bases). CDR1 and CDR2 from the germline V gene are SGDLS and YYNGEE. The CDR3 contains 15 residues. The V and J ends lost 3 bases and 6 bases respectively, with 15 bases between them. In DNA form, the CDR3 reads TGTGCCAGCAGCGACCTAGAGGCGGGTGCCGGGGAGCTGTTTTTT. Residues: CASSDLEAGAGELFF.

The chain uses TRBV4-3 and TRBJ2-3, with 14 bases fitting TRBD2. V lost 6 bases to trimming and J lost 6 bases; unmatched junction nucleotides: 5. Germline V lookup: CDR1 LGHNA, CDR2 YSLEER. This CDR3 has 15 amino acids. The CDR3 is CASSRLAGGTDTQYF. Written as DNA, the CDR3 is TGCGCCAGCAGTCGACTAGCGGGAGGGACCGATACGCAGTATTTT.

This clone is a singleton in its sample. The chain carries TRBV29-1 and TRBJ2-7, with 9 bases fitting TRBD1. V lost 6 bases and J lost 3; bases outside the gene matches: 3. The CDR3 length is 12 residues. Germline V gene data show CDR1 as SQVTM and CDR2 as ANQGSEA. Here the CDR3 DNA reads TGCAGCGTCGGACAGGGGTACTACGAGCAGTACTTC. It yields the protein CSVGQGYYEQYF.

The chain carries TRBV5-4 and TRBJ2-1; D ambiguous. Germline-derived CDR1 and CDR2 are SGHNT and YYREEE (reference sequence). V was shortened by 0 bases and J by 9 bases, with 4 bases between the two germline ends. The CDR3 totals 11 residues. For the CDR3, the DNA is TGTGCCAGCAGCTTGGGAGGTGAGCAGTTCTTC. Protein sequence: CASSLGGEQFF.

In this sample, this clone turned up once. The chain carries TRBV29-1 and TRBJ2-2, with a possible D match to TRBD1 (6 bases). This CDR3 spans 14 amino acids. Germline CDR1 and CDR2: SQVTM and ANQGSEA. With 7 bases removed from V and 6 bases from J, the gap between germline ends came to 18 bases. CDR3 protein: CSAPVQGRAGELFF. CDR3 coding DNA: TGCAGCGCCCCCGTACAGGGTCGGGCCGGGGAGCTGTTTTTT.

The CDR3 loop reads CASSVVPVNTEAFF. The CDR3 nucleotides are TGTGCCAGCAGCGTAGTTCCCGTGAACACTGAAGCTTTCTTT. V usage is TRBV9 and J usage is TRBJ1-1, with D hard to call. This CDR3 contains 14 residues. Germline CDR1 and CDR2: SGDLS and YYNGEE. V shed 0 bases and J shed 0 bases, with 6 bases lying between them.

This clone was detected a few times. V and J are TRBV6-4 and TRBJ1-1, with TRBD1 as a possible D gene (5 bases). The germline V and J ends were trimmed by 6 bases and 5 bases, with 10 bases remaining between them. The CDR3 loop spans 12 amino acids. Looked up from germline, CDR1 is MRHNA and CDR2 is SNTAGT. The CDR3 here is CASRGVKTEAFF. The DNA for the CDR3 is TGTGCCAGCAGAGGGGTAAAAACTGAAGCTTTCTTT.

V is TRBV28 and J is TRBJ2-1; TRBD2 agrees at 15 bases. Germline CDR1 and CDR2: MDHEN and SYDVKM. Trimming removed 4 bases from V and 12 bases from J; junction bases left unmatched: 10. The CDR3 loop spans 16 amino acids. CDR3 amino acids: CASSSARTSGRGSQFF. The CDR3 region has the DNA TGTGCCAGCAGTTCCGCTAGGACTAGCGGGAGGGGTTCGCAGTTCTTC. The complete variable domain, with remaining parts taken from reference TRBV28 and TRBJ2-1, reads DVKVTQSSRYLVKRTGEKVFLECVQDMDHENMFWYRQDPGLGLRLIYFSYDVKMKEKGDIPEGYSVSREKKERFSLILESASTNQTSMYLCASSSARTSGRGSQFFGPGTRLTVL.

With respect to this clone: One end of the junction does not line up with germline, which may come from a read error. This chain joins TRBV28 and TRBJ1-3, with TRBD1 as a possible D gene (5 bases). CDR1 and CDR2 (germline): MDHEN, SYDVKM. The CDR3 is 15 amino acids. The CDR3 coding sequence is TGTGCCAGCAGTTCCTCAGGGACTACTGGAAGCACCATATATTTT. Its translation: CASSSSGTTGSTIYF.

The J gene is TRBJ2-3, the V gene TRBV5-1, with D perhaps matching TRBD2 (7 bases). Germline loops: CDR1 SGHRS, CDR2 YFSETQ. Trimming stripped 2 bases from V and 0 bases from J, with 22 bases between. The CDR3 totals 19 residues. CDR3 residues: CASSFPITYREGSTDTQYF. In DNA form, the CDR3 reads TGCGCCAGCAGCTTCCCTATTACTTACAGGGAGGGGAGCACAGATACGCAGTATTTT. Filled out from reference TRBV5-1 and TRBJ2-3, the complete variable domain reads KAGVTQTPRYLIKTRGQQVTLSCSPISGHRSVSWYQQTPGQGLQFLFEYFSETQRNKGNFPGRFSGRQFSNSRSEMNVSTLELGDSALYLCASSFPITYREGSTDTQYFGPGTRLTVL.

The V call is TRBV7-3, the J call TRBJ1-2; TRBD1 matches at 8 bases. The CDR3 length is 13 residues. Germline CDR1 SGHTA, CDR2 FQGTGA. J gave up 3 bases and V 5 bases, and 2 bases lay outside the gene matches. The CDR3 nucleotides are TGTGCCAGCAGCCAGACAGGGGACTATGGCTACACCTTC. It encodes CASSQTGDYGYTF.

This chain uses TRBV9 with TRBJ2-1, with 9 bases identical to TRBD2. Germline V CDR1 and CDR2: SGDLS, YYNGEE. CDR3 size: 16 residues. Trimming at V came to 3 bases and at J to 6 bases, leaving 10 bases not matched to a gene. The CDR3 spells CASSAQGAGGPNEQFF. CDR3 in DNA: TGTGCCAGCAGCGCCCAGGGAGCGGGAGGACCCAATGAGCAGTTCTTC.

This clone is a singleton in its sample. The CDR3 bases are TGTGCCAGCAGCCTCGACAGGGCAAGGAACACTGAAGCTTTCTTT. Protein: CASSLDRARNTEAFF. The chain has TRBV7-9 and TRBJ1-1, with 7 nucleotides matching TRBD1. Trimming took 5 bases from V and 1 from J; bases not matched to a gene: 7. This CDR3 has 15 amino acids. From germline, CDR1 is SEHNR and CDR2 FQNEAQ (reference sequence). The full variable domain, in which reference TRBV7-9 and TRBJ1-1 provide the parts outside the CDR3, is DTGVSQNPRHKITKRGQNVTFRCDPISEHNRLYWYRQTLGQGPEFLTYFQNEAQLEKSRLLSDRFSAERPKGSFSTLEIQRTEQGDSAMYLCASSLDRARNTEAFFGQGTRLTVV.

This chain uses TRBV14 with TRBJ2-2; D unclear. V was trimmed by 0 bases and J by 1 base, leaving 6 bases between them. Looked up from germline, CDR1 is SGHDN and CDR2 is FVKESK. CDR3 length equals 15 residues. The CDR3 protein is CASSQDLRNTGELFF. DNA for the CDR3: TGTGCCAGCAGCCAAGATCTCAGGAACACCGGGGAGCTGTTTTTT. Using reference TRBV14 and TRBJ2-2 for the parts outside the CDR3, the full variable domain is EAGVTQFPSHSVIEKGQTVTLRCDPISGHDNLYWYRRVMGKEIKFLLHFVKESKQDESGMPNNRFLAERTGGTYSTLKVQPAELEDSGVYFCASSQDLRNTGELFFGEGSRLTVL.

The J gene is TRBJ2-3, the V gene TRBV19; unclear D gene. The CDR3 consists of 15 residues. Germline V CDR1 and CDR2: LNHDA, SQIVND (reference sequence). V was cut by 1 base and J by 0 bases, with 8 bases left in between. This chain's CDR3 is CASSIGAASTDTQYF. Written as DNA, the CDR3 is TGTGCCAGTAGTATAGGGGCAGCTAGCACAGATACGCAGTATTTT.

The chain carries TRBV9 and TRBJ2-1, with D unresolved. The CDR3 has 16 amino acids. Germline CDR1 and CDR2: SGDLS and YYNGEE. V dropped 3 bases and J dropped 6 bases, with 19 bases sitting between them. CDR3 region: CASSGNPRVYSNEQFF. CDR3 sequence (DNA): TGTGCCAGCAGCGGCAACCCCCGTGTCTACAGCAATGAGCAGTTCTTC. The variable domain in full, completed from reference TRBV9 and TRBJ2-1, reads DSGVTQTPKHLITATGQRVTLRCSPRSGDLSVYWYQQSLDQGLQFLIQYYNGEERAKGNILERFSAQQFPDLHSELNLSSLELGDSALYFCASSGNPRVYSNEQFFGPGTRLTVL.